The entry below describes one T cell receptor beta chain. As yet, its antigen is unknown. The CDR3 end lies 3 residues beyond the end of the read and is filled in from the germline J gene. The germline CDR1 and CDR2 sequences are LNHDA and SQIVND (reference sequence). CDR3 length: 17 residues. V shed 3 bases and J shed 2 bases, with 18 bases lying between them. The table came from immunoSEQ multiplex PCR; TCRdb's copy has only in-frame clones and leaves some out. The table lists more than 30,000 clones, with no singletons. The source of the sample is a study of T cell clonality in common variable immunodeficiency. Broader study findings: CVID subjects had higher TCRbeta clonality than healthy controls, most marked in about a third.

Caucasian heritage predominated among both patients and controls. The sample comprised peripheral blood mononuclear cells. The chain has TRBV19 and TRBJ2-3; a weak D match, TRBD2 (6 bases). The clonotype was recovered from a person aged 18-70 years in good health. The CDR3 reads CASSMGGQGAYTDTQYF. CDR3 bases read: TGTGCCAGTAGTATGGGGGGTCAGGGCGCTTACACAGATACG. The full variable domain, with the rest looked up from reference TRBV19 and TRBJ2-3, is DGGITQSPKYLFRKEGQNVTLSCEQNLNHDAMYWYRQDPGQGLRLIYYSQIVNDFQKGDIAEGYSVSREKKESFPLTVTSAQKNPTAFYLCASSMGGQGAYTDTQYFGPGTRLTVL.